This entry is about one T cell receptor beta chain. This record comes from a study of OX40 agonist ivuxolimab in advanced cancers. Only in-frame clones appear in the TCRdb table, and some are missing; sequencing was by immunoSEQ multiplex PCR. The table includes about 72,000 clones, around 89% detected once. The CDR3 spans 15 residues. Germline V lookup: CDR1 MDHEN, CDR2 SYDVKM. V was pared by 4 bases and J by 5 bases, with 8 bases of the junction left unmatched. This sequence originates from an adult with an advanced solid tumor such as melanoma, head and neck, liver or kidney cancer. The sample here was CD4+ or CD8+ T cells sorted from blood, taken in a trial of the OX40 agonist ivuxolimab. The V call is TRBV28, the J call TRBJ2-5, with 9 nucleotides matching TRBD2. The chain's CDR3 is CASSSASGGSETQYF. CDR3 nucleotides: TGTGCCAGCAGTTCCGCAAGCGGGGGGTCGGAGACCCAGTACTTC.